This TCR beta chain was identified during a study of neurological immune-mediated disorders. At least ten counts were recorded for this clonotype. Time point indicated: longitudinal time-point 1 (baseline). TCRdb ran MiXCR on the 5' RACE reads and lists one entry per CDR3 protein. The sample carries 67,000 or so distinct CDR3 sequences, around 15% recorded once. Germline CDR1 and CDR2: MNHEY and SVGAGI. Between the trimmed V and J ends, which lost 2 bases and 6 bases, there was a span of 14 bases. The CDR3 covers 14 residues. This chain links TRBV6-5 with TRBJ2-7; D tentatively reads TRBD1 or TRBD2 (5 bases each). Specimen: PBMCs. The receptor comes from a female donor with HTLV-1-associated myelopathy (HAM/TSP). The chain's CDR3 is CASSYRRVGGEQYF. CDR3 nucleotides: TGTGCCAGCAGTTACCGAAGGGTTGGGGGCGAGCAGTACTTC.